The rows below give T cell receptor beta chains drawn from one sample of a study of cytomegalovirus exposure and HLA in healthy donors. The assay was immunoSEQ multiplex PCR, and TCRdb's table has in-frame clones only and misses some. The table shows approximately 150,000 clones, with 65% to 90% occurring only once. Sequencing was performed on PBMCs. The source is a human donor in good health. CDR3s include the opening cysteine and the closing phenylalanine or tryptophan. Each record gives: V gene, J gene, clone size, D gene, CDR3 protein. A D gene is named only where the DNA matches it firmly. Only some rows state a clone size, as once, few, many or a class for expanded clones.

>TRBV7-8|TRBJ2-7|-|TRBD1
CASSLADRGSEQYF
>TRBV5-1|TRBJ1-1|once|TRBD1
CASSWDRGGEMNTEAFF
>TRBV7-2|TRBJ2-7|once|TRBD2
CASSFGGVRSYEQYF
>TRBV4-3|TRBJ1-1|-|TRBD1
CASSQVVGQGGTEAFF
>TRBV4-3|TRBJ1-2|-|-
CASSQQGFGYTF
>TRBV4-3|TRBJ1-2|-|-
CASSQRAGGPYGYTF
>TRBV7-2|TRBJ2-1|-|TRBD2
CASSRQGGLAGGKYNEQFF
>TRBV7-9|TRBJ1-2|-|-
CASSYGQNNYGYTF
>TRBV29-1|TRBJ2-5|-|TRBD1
CSVEEGARTGGRQETQYF
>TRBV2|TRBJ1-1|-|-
CASSEGQGRTEAFF
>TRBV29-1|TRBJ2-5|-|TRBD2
CSAPSGGTQETQYF
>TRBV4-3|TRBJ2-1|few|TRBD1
CASGLDRESHEQFF
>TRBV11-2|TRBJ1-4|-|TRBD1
CASSLGGQGGGGHEKLFF
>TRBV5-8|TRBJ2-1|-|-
CASSHERPLYNEQFF
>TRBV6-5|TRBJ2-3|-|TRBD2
CASSYSAGGTDTQYF
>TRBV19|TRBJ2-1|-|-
CASSISLAREQFF